This TCR beta chain appears in the sequencing data of a study of T cells in Graves' hyperthyroidism and ophthalmopathy (dated 2019 in TCRdb). Some background on the complete study: Peripheral blood was collected at initial diagnosis, before any treatment. An independent validation cohort of under 20 hyperthyroidism patients and about 15 patients who later progressed to ophthalmopathy tested prospective prediction of ophthalmopathy. The approximately 98 discovery patients were randomly divided into training and test sets at a 7:3 ratio. A discovery cohort of around 100 patients, roughly 45 with Graves' ophthalmopathy and approximately 57 with stable Graves' hyperthyroidism, was used to find distinguishing TCR V-J signatures. After blood sampling, hyperthyroidism patients were treated with methimazole at a starting dose of 30 mg daily, and ophthalmopathy patients were treated with high-dose intravenous methylprednisolone. In more than 5 Graves' hyperthyroidism patients, the study also compared T-cell repertoires from thyroid tissue with T-cell repertoires from blood. According to the paper, TCR Vbeta CDR3 sequencing was carried out on about 140 peripheral blood samples, which came from fewer than 50 ophthalmopathy, under 85 hyperthyroidism and approximately 17 progressor patients. Study-level results and caveats: Most expanded thyroid clonotypes (frequency above 0.001) were also detected in blood, suggesting blood repertoires may reflect thyroid immune responses. Ophthalmopathy was separated from stable hyperthyroidism by a 13 V-J signature model, with around 90% sensitivity and approximately 81% specificity obtained in cross-validation and 80%/75% obtained in testing. Sample size was not statistically predetermined, and blinding of investigators to group allocation was not performed. During validation, the model predicted progression to ophthalmopathy a median of roughly six months ahead of onset, with roughly 65% sensitivity and 72.22% specificity.

Including the terminal cysteine and phenylalanine, the CDR3 comprises 15 residues. Only CDR3 DNA is held: 45 bases, read in frame from base 1. Sequences SEHNR (CDR1) and FQNEAQ (CDR2) are obtained from the germline V gene (reference sequence). In the ophthalmopathy patients, disease was moderately to severely active, with a Clinical Activity Score of 3 or more, a NOSPECS grade of 4 or more, and a duration of less than 3 months. Any patient with an uncontrolled infection, another autoimmune disease, pregnancy or lactation was excluded. Clinical symptoms, serum thyroxine and TRAb, thyroid ultrasound, and orbital computed tomography formed the basis for the diagnoses. PBMCs were separated from 10 ml of fresh peripheral blood using Ficoll-Paque density gradient centrifugation. Total RNA was extracted with Trizol reagent, and quality was checked on an Agilent 2100 Bioanalyzer. Amplification of TCR beta CDR3 regions was carried out from RNA transcripts. A first-round RT-PCR of the TCR CDR3 used the HTBI primer set with the Qiagen OneStep RT-PCR kit. A second multiplex PCR round built the libraries, followed by size selection and purification. Libraries were sequenced paired-end with 100 bp reads on an Illumina HiSeq2000. The original pipeline was this. SOAPnuke was used to process the raw data, throwing out any read that contained adapters or uncalled bases, had a mean Phred below 15, or lacked an exact constant-primer or identifier match. COPE v1.2.5 was used to merge the high-quality paired reads, and each unique nucleotide sequence was defined as a clonotype. MiTCR v1.1 was used to align the clonotypes against IMGT TRBV, TRBD and TRBJ reference segments. Analysis was restricted to V-J combinations with a frequency above 0.0001, which covered roughly 99% of repertoires. A TCS score was defined as the ratio of F50 (clonal expansion) to E x V (chaos), with BLOSUM62-based TCRdist applied between CDR3 peptides within each V-J. Welch's t-statistics and random forest reduced 500 to 550 V-J features to some 14, which were used in a naive Bayes classifier (R e1071). The public reads were run again by TCRdb, first through fastp at Q25 and then through MiXCR, and only productive beta chains were kept. Every entry covers one CDR3 protein and lists the most common genes and DNA from its rows. The V and J calls come from TCRdb's annotation, not from the publication. This sample holds hundreds of thousands of distinct CDR3 sequences; 14% were observed only once. Of the sample, 9.5% to 15% is held by the ten largest clones.

For this clonotype: Its antigen is unknown. A much larger clone differs by one base, so this may be a read error.

Sequencing was done on a sample of blood. The clonotype was recovered from a woman between 45 and 65 years old with Graves' ophthalmopathy. The chain employs TRBV7-9 and TRBJ2-1; a stretch of 7 junction bases matches TRBD2. For the CDR3, the sequence is CASSGSSGSCNEQFF. The nucleotides are TGTGCCAGCAGCGGATCTAGCGGCTCCTGCAATGAGCAGTTCTTC.